The sequence of this T cell receptor (beta chain) was determined in a study of shared clonotypes between healthy human individuals. Trimming pared 5 bases from V and 8 bases from J, leaving 8 bases between. The CDR3 has 11 amino acids. CDR1 and CDR2 from the germline V gene are MDHEN and SYDVKM. A CD45RA+ naive subset and a CD45RA-negative memory subset were split from CD4+ cells. Here immunoSEQ multiplex PCR was the method, and the copy in TCRdb shows in-frame clones only, minus some. The sample lists 600,000 to 800,000 clones, around 77% occurring once. The sequencing input was memory CD4+ T cells sorted from blood. Subset described: CD45RA-negative fraction. This chain joins TRBV28 and TRBJ2-3; D remains unclear. This clonotype was obtained from a woman aged 30 to 39 in good health. The CDR3 region has the DNA TGTGCCAGCAGTCCAACCACTACGCAGTATTTT. Its protein product is CASSPTTTQYF.